This paragraph covers one TCR beta chain sequence. The sort gate was single viable CD3+CD4+CD8-CD45RO+ cells for memory CD4+ T cells. This entry is derived from a study of memory CD4+ T cells and cytomegalovirus serostatus. Data came from immunoSEQ multiplex PCR; TCRdb stores just in-frame clones and leaves some out. The table shows approximately 46,000 clones, with about 80% occurring only once. CDR1 and CDR2 (germline): SGHRS, YFSETQ. The CDR3 runs 16 residues. Trimming at V came to 4 bases and at J to 7 bases, leaving 15 bases not matched to a gene. Sequenced input: memory CD4+ T cells from blood. The genes are TRBV5-1 and TRBJ2-7; 9 bases align to TRBD2. The clonotype was recovered from an adult in good health and CMV-seronegative. The CDR3 DNA reads as TGCGCCAGCAGCCCACTTAGCGGGAGCGACACGGGAGAGCAGTACTTC. Residues: CASSPLSGSDTGEQYF.